Below are 9 T cell receptor beta chains sequenced from a single sample in a study of cytomegalovirus exposure and HLA in healthy donors. The primer mix had 60 Vbeta and 13 Jbeta primers. Profiled with immunoSEQ multiplex PCR; TCRdb holds only in-frame clones, not every one. The sample holds 100,000 to 150,000 clones, approximately 75% seen once. Sequencing input: PBMCs. The receptors stem from a woman in her fifties or sixties in good health and CMV-seronegative.

This clone was detected only a few times. This chain connects TRBV28 to TRBJ2-5; 10 nucleotides line up with TRBD2. The CDR3 has 15 amino acids. CDR1 and CDR2 (germline): MDHEN, SYDVKM. Losses at the gene ends were 6 bases for V and 5 bases for J; bases not matched to a gene: 9. The CDR3 DNA sequence: TGTGCCAGCAGCCCATTTCTAGCGGGAGCGGAGACCCAGTACTTC. Amino acid sequence: CASSPFLAGAETQYF.

The rearrangement uses TRBV30 and TRBJ2-5; a weak D match, TRBD2 (5 bases). From germline, CDR1 is GTSNPN and CDR2 SVGIG (reference sequence). V dropped 2 bases and J dropped 5 bases, with 15 bases sitting between them. This CDR3 has 14 amino acids. The CDR3 coding sequence is TGTGCCTGGAGTTCCTTGACGGGAATGGAGACCCAGTACTTC. Encoded protein: CAWSSLTGMETQYF.

The chain recombines TRBV9 with TRBJ1-5; D is possibly TRBD1 (5 bases). The CDR3 has 15 residues. Trimming pared 0 bases from V and 3 bases from J, leaving 10 bases between. CDR1 and CDR2 (germline): SGDLS, YYNGEE. CDR3 loop: CASSVAGTPNQPQHF. For the CDR3, the DNA is TGTGCCAGCAGCGTAGCCGGGACTCCCAATCAGCCCCAGCATTTT.

CDR3 sequence: CASSLRGSGAYEQYF. The DNA for the CDR3 is TGTGCCAGCAGTTTAAGGGGGTCAGGAGCCTACGAGCAGTACTTC. V gene TRBV28 combines with J gene TRBJ2-7; weak D call: TRBD1 (6 bases). Trimming pared 2 bases from V and 2 bases from J, leaving 13 bases between. The CDR3 loop spans 15 amino acids. Germline CDR1 reads MDHEN; CDR2 reads SYDVKM.

This chain connects TRBV19 to TRBJ1-2; D may be TRBD1 (6 bases). Germline CDR1 reads LNHDA; CDR2 reads SQIVND (reference sequence). V lost 3 bases, J lost 2 bases, and 16 bases lay in between. This CDR3 has 16 residues. The CDR3 nucleotides are TGTGCCAGTAGTATCACAGGGACGTCCCTAAACTATGGCTACACCTTC. Translation: CASSITGTSLNYGYTF.

This chain joins TRBV28 and TRBJ2-5; D is perhaps TRBD1 (6 bases). The germline V and J ends were trimmed by 3 bases and 5 bases, with 16 bases remaining between them. CDR1 and CDR2 from the germline V gene are MDHEN and SYDVKM. CDR3 length equals 15 residues. CDR3 loop: CASSFTETGPETQYF. The CDR3 DNA sequence: TGTGCCAGCAGTTTCACCGAGACAGGACCCGAGACCCAGTACTTC.

The rearrangement uses TRBV20-1 and TRBJ2-5; D not resolved. V was cut by 4 bases and J by 2 bases, with 5 bases left in between. The CDR3 is 11 residues long. CDR1 is DFQATT and CDR2 is SNEGSKA in the germline V gene (reference sequence). CDR3 region: CSAIRQETQYF. The DNA of the CDR3 is TGCAGTGCTATCAGACAAGAGACCCAGTACTTC.

This chain joins TRBV19 and TRBJ2-7; 7 nucleotides agree with TRBD1. Germline-derived CDR1 and CDR2 are LNHDA and SQIVND (reference sequence). V lost 5 bases, J lost 3 bases, and 7 bases stayed unmatched. The CDR3 consists of 14 residues. The CDR3 DNA is TGTGCCAGTAGTTTCCGGACAGGCAACTACGAGCAGTACTTC. It is translated as CASSFRTGNYEQYF.

Of note for this clone: The junction differs from germline at one of its ends, possibly a read error. The rearrangement links TRBV7-2 to TRBJ2-7, with 12 bases that match TRBD1. The CDR3 is 16 residues long. Germline values: CDR1 SGHTA, CDR2 FQGNSA. CDR3 in amino acids: CASSLTRGQGAGEQCF. DNA for the CDR3: TGTGCCAGCAGCTTAACCCGGGGACAGGGGGCTGGAGAGCAGTGCTTC.